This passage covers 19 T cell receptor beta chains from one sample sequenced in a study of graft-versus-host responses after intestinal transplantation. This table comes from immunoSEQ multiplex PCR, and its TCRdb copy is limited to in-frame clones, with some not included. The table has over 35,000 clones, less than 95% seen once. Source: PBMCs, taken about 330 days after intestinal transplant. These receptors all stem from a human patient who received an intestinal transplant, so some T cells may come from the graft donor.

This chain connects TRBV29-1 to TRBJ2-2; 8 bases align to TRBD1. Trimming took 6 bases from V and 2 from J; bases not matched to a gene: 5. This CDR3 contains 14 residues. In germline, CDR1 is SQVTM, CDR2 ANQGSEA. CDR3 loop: CSVVDRDNTGELFF. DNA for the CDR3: TGCAGCGTGGTGGACAGGGACAACACCGGGGAGCTGTTTTTT.

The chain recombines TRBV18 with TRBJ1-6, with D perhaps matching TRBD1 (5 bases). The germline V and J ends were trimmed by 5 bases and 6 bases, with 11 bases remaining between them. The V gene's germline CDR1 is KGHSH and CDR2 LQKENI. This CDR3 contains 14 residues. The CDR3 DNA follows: TGTGCCAGCTCAGCCCGACAGCTTAATTCACCCCTCCACTTT. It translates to CASSARQLNSPLHF.

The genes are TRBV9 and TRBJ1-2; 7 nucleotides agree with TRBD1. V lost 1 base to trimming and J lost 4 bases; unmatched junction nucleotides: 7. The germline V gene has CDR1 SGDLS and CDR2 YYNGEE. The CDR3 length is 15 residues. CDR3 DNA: TGTGCCAGCAGCGTAAAGGGTACAGGGGCCTATGGCTACACCTTC. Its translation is CASSVKGTGAYGYTF.

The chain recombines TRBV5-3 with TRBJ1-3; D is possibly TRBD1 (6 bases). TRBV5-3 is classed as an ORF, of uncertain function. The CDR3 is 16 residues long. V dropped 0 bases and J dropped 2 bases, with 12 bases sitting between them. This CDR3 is CARSLAGGETGNTIYF. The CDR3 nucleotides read TGTGCCAGAAGCTTGGCCGGGGGCGAGACTGGAAACACCATATATTTT.

Here the CDR3 DNA reads TGTGCCAGCAGCTTGGGGGTAGGAAAGACCCAGTACTTC. Translating gives CASSLGVGKTQYF. The chain combines TRBV5-4 with TRBJ2-5; D is ambiguous. This CDR3 region has 13 residues. Trimming cost V 0 bases and J 6 bases, with 9 bases left between them. Germline V gives CDR1 SGHNT, CDR2 YYREEE (reference sequence).

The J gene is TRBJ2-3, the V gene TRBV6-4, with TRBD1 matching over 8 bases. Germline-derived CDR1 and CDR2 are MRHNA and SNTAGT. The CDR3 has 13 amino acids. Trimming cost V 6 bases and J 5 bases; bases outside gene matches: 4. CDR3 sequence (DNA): TGTGCCAGCAGCCTGACAGGGGTAGATACGCAGTATTTT. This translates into CASSLTGVDTQYF.

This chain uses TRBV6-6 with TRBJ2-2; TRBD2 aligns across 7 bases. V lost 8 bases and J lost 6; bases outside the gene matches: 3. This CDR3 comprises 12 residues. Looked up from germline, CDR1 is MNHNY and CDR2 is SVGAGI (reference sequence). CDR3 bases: TGTGCCAGCGGACTAGTCGCCGGGGAGCTGTTTTTT. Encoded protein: CASGLVAGELFF.

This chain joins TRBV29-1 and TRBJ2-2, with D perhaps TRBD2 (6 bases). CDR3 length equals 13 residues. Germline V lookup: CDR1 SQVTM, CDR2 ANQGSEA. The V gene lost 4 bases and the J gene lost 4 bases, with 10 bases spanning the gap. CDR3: CSVGGGGTGELFF. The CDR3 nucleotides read TGCAGCGTTGGGGGAGGTGGCACCGGGGAGCTGTTTTTT.

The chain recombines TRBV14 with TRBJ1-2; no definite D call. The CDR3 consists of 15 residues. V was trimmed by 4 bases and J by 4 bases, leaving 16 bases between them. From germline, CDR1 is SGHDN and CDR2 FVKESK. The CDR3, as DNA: TGTGCCAGCAGCCCCCCCGAGGGCGCGGCCTATGGCTACACCTTC. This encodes CASSPPEGAAYGYTF.

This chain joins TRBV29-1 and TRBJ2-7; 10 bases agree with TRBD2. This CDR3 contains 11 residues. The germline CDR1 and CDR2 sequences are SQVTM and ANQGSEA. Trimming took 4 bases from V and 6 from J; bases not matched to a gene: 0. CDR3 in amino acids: CSVGTSGEQYF. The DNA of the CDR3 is TGCAGCGTTGGGACTAGCGGCGAGCAGTACTTC.

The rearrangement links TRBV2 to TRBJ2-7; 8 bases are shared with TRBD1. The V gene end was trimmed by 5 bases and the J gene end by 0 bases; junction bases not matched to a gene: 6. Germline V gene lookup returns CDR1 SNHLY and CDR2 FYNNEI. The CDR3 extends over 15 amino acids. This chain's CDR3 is CASSPGTGISYEQYF. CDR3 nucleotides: TGTGCCAGCAGTCCCGGGACAGGTATCTCCTACGAGCAGTACTTC.

Here the CDR3 DNA reads TGCGCCAGCAGCCATTCTAGCGGGGGTACCTACGAGCAGTACTTC. Translation gives CASSHSSGGTYEQYF. This sequence joins TRBV4-1 and TRBJ2-7; 10 positions match TRBD2. V shed 3 bases, J shed 2 bases, and the junction held 4 bases outside the gene matches. CDR1 is MGHRA and CDR2 is YSYEKL in the germline V gene. CDR3 length: 15 amino acids.

CDR3 loop: CASSWTGINTEAFF. The CDR3 bases are TGTGCCAGCAGTTGGACAGGAATCAACACTGAAGCTTTCTTT. The rearrangement uses TRBV6-5 and TRBJ1-1; 7 nucleotides agree with TRBD1. The V and J ends lost 4 bases and 2 bases, in that order; junction bases with no gene match: 4. Germline CDR1 is MNHEY and CDR2 is SVGAGI. There are 14 residues in the CDR3.

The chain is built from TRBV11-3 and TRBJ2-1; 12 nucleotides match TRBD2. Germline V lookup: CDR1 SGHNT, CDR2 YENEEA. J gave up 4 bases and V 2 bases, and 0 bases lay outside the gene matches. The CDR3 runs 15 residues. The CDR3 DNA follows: TGTGCCAGCAGCTTAACTAGCGGGGGGTACAATGAGCAGTTCTTC. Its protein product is CASSLTSGGYNEQFF.

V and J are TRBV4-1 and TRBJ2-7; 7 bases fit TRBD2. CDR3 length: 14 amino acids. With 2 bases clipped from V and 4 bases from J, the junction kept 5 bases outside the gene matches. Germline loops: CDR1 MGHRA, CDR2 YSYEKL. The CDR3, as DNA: TGCGCCAGCAGCCAACTAGCGGAGGAATACGAGCAGTACTTC. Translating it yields CASSQLAEEYEQYF.

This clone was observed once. CDR3 nucleotides: TGTGCCAGCAGCTTATATCCAGCCGAGAATGAGCAGTTCTTC. It translates to CASSLYPAENEQFF. The gene calls are TRBV11-3 and TRBJ2-1; unclear D gene. V was clipped by 2 bases and J by 7 bases, with 12 bases between them. This CDR3 has 14 residues. Germline values: CDR1 SGHNT, CDR2 YENEEA.

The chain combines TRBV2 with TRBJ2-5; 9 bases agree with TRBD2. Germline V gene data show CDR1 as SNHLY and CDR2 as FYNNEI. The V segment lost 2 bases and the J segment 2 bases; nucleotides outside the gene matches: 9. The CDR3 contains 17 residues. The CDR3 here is CASSEWGLAGLQETQYF. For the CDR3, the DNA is TGTGCCAGCAGTGAATGGGGCCTAGCGGGGCTTCAAGAGACCCAGTACTTC.

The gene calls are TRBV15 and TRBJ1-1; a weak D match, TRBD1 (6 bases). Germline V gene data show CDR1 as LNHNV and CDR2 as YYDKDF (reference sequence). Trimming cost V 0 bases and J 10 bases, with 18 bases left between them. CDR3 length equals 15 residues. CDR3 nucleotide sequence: TGTGCCACCAGCAGAGATCTGGGGATGGGGGCCGGAGCTTTCTTT. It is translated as CATSRDLGMGAGAFF.

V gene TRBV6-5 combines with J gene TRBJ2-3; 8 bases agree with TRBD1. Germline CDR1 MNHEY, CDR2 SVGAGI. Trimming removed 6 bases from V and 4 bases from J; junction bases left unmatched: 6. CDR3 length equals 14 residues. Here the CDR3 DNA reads TGTGCCAGCAGCCTACAGGGGGAAGCAGATACGCAGTATTTT. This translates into CASSLQGEADTQYF.